A single sample is the source of the 17 T cell receptor beta chains below, sequenced in a study of blood T cell repertoires in COVID-19. Profiling relied on immunoSEQ multiplex PCR, and the TCRdb table lists in-frame clones only, not all of them. The table lists a few hundred thousand clones, about 90% of them singletons. Sequenced: peripheral blood. Receptors were obtained from a man in his forties or fifties with active or convalescent COVID-19.

The rearrangement links TRBV19 to TRBJ1-5; D may be TRBD1 (6 bases). Deletions cut 8 bases from V and 1 base from J, with 12 bases between. The CDR3 contains 14 residues. From germline, CDR1 is LNHDA and CDR2 SQIVND (reference sequence). The CDR3 sequence: CASREGVSNQPQHF. For the CDR3, the DNA is TGTGCCAGTCGAGAGGGGGTAAGCAATCAGCCCCAGCATTTT.

The chain uses TRBV18 and TRBJ1-1; D may be TRBD1 (6 bases). CDR3 length: 13 amino acids. V lost 4 bases and J 1 base, leaving 7 bases between the germline ends. In germline, CDR1 is KGHSH, CDR2 LQKENI. The DNA of the CDR3 is TGTGCCAGCTCACGGACAGAGAACACTGAAGCTTTCTTT. Protein: CASSRTENTEAFF.

The chain has TRBV2 and TRBJ1-5; TRBD1 is a possible D gene (6 bases). This CDR3 is 15 amino acids long. V was cut by 6 bases and J by 0 bases, with 12 bases left in between. Germline-derived CDR1 and CDR2 are SNHLY and FYNNEI. The CDR3 is CASRLTGHSNQPQHF. The DNA for the CDR3 is TGTGCCAGCAGATTGACAGGCCATAGCAATCAGCCCCAGCATTTT.

The chain is built from TRBV9 and TRBJ1-2; a weak D match, TRBD1 (5 bases). The CDR3 loop spans 15 amino acids. CDR1 and CDR2 from the germline V gene are SGDLS and YYNGEE. V was trimmed by 2 bases and J by 2 bases, leaving 13 bases between them. CDR3 bases: TGTGCCAGCAGCGTCCGCGACAGTCTAAACTATGGCTACACCTTC. This encodes CASSVRDSLNYGYTF.

The J gene is TRBJ2-7, the V gene TRBV5-4; tentative D call: TRBD2 (5 bases). Looked up from germline, CDR1 is SGHNT and CDR2 is YYREEE (reference sequence). The CDR3 contains 15 residues. V was trimmed by 0 bases and J by 3 bases, leaving 13 bases between them. CDR3 bases: TGTGCCAGCAGCTTGGATCCCGACGGGGACTACGAGCAGTACTTC. Its protein product is CASSLDPDGDYEQYF. The entire variable domain, with the rest obtained from reference TRBV5-4 and TRBJ2-7, is as follows: ETGVTQSPTHLIKTRGQQVTLRCSSQSGHNTVSWYQQALGQGPQFIFQYYREEENGRGNFPPRFSGLQFPNYSSELNVNALELDDSALYLCASSLDPDGDYEQYFGPGTRLTVT.

V and J are TRBV6-5 and TRBJ1-3, with D possibly TRBD1 on 5 matching bases. CDR3 length equals 14 residues. Germline CDR1 reads MNHEY; CDR2 reads SVGAGI. The V end was cut by 8 bases, the J end by 0 bases, with 11 bases between. In DNA form, the CDR3 reads TGTGCCAGCTCAGGGCGCTACTCTGGAAACACCATATATTTT. Its translation is CASSGRYSGNTIYF.

The gene calls are TRBV5-5 and TRBJ2-6; D possibly corresponds to TRBD2 (5 bases). CDR3 size: 16 residues. Germline V lookup: CDR1 SGHKS, CDR2 YYEKEE (reference sequence). V was cut by 0 bases and J by 1 base, with 8 bases left in between. The CDR3 loop reads CASSLDPGSGANVLTF. CDR3 sequence (DNA): TGTGCCAGCAGCTTGGACCCGGGGTCTGGGGCCAACGTCCTGACTTTC. Full variable domain (rest looked up from reference TRBV5-5 and TRBJ2-6): DAGVTQSPTHLIKTRGQQVTLRCSPISGHKSVSWYQQVLGQGPQFIFQYYEKEERGRGNFPDRFSARQFPNYSSELNVNALLLGDSALYLCASSLDPGSGANVLTFGAGSRLTVL.

This chain uses TRBV28 with TRBJ1-2; the D gene is possibly TRBD1 (6 bases). The CDR3 has 18 amino acids. Deletions cut 3 bases from V and 3 bases from J, with 23 bases between. The germline V gene encodes CDR1 MDHEN and CDR2 SYDVKM. The CDR3 nucleotides read TGTGCCAGCAGTTTTGGGTTAAGGCGTGGACAGCGGTACTATGGCTACACCTTC. Protein: CASSFGLRRGQRYYGYTF.

The chain has TRBV6-6 and TRBJ2-5, with unresolved D. Trimming stripped 0 bases from V and 5 bases from J, with 7 bases between. The CDR3 totals 13 residues. CDR1 is MNHNY, CDR2 SVGAGI, per germline (reference sequence). CDR3 loop: CASSYSYGETQYF. CDR3 DNA: TGTGCCAGCAGTTACTCGTACGGGGAGACCCAGTACTTC.

The chain couples TRBV19 to TRBJ2-1; 8 bases match TRBD1. Germline V gene data show CDR1 as LNHDA and CDR2 as SQIVND (reference sequence). Trimming took 1 base from V and 5 from J; bases not matched to a gene: 4. The CDR3 length is 15 residues. The CDR3 nucleotides read TGTGCCAGTAGTATAGGGGGACAGGACAACAATGAGCAGTTCTTC. It translates to CASSIGGQDNNEQFF.

This rearrangement joins TRBV9 to TRBJ2-3; 8 bases map to TRBD2. CDR1 is SGDLS and CDR2 is YYNGEE in the germline V gene. This CDR3 has 17 residues. With 4 bases clipped from V and 1 base from J, the junction kept 11 bases outside the gene matches. For the CDR3, the DNA is TGTGCCAGCAGCTCGCCTAGGCGGGGGGTCGGCACAGATACGCAGTATTTT. It specifies CASSSPRRGVGTDTQYF.

The chain combines TRBV28 with TRBJ2-5; 8 nucleotides line up with TRBD1. This CDR3 contains 16 residues. V trimming: 2 bases; J trimming: 9 bases; junction bases outside the gene matches: 14. Per germline, CDR1 MDHEN and CDR2 SYDVKM. The CDR3: CASSLLAGGGSTSQYF. CDR3 bases: TGTGCCAGCAGTTTACTGGCAGGGGGCGGTTCAACTTCCCAGTACTTC. Full variable domain (outside the CDR3, taken from reference TRBV28 and TRBJ2-5): DVKVTQSSRYLVKRTGEKVFLECVQDMDHENMFWYRQDPGLGLRLIYFSYDVKMKEKGDIPEGYSVSREKKERFSLILESASTNQTSMYLCASSLLAGGGSTSQYFGPGTRLLVL.

J is TRBJ1-1 and V is TRBV28; D perhaps matches TRBD1 (6 bases). V was pared by 1 base and J by 3 bases, with 21 bases between. CDR1 is MDHEN, CDR2 SYDVKM, per germline. The CDR3 extends over 18 amino acids. CDR3 coding DNA: TGTGCCAGCAGTTTATCGCAACACAGGGTTTTGGGGGACACTGAAGCTTTCTTT. Amino acids: CASSLSQHRVLGDTEAFF.

CDR3 protein: CASSPGVEIEKLFF. DNA of the CDR3: TGTGCCAGCTCACCAGGAGTAGAAATTGAAAAACTGTTTTTT. The V and J genes are TRBV18 and TRBJ1-4, with no clear D. V was trimmed by 2 bases and J by 7 bases, leaving 11 bases between them. In germline, CDR1 is KGHSH, CDR2 LQKENI. There are 14 residues in the CDR3.

The chain carries TRBV10-3 and TRBJ1-1, with TRBD1 matching 11 bases. Germline CDR1 and CDR2: ENHRY and SYGVKD. This CDR3 is 14 amino acids long. With V trimmed by 3 bases and J by 10 bases, 7 bases remained unmatched. DNA of the CDR3: TGTGCCATCAGTGAACCGGGACAGGGGGATGGAGCTTTCTTT. This translates into CAISEPGQGDGAFF.

V usage is TRBV5-6 and J usage is TRBJ2-1; 7 bases fit TRBD2. V lost 4 bases, J lost 6 bases, and 13 bases stayed unmatched. The CDR3 runs 16 residues. The germline V gene has CDR1 SGHDT and CDR2 YYEEEE. This chain's CDR3 is CASSRNDREAFNEQFF. CDR3 DNA sequence: TGTGCCAGCAGCCGAAACGACCGGGAGGCTTTCAATGAGCAGTTCTTC.

The chain joins TRBV3-1 (or the pseudogene TRBV3-2) to TRBJ1-2; D gene unclear. CDR1 LGHDT and CDR2 YNNKEL come from the germline V gene (reference sequence). The CDR3 consists of 16 residues. Trimming shortened V by 0 bases and J by 4 bases, and 15 bases separated the two germline ends. CDR3 loop: CASSQDWGGVTYGYTF. CDR3 coding DNA: TGTGCCAGCAGCCAAGATTGGGGAGGCGTTACCTATGGCTACACCTTC.